Following are 25 T cell receptor beta chains from one sample sequenced in a study of blood T cell repertoires in COVID-19. The table came from immunoSEQ multiplex PCR; TCRdb's copy has only in-frame clones and leaves some out. The data contain under 100,000 clones, approximately 80% of them singletons. The material sequenced was peripheral blood. The origin of the receptors is a woman aged 70-85 years with acute or convalescent COVID-19.

The chain joins TRBV18 to TRBJ2-2; D is possibly TRBD1 (6 bases). Per germline, CDR1 KGHSH and CDR2 LQKENI. CDR3 length: 13 amino acids. Trimming pared 8 bases from V and 1 base from J, leaving 8 bases between. The CDR3 nucleotides read TGTGCCAGCCAGGACAGGAACACCGGGGAGCTGTTTTTT. Translation: CASQDRNTGELFF.

The rearrangement joins TRBV28 to TRBJ2-5, with D possibly TRBD1 on 5 matching bases. Germline V gene sequence: CDR1 MDHEN, CDR2 SYDVKM. This CDR3 has 14 residues. Trimming stripped 4 bases from V and 3 bases from J, with 12 bases between. CDR3 nucleotide sequence: TGTGCCAGCAGTTCTCCAGGGTTTGAAGAGACCCAGTACTTC. Its protein product is CASSSPGFEETQYF.

The chain couples TRBV5-1 to TRBJ1-3; possible D gene TRBD1, 5 bases. From germline, CDR1 is SGHRS and CDR2 YFSETQ. This CDR3 is built from 16 residues. V gave up 0 bases and J gave up 1 base, with 11 bases separating them. CDR3: CASSLGGTTSGNTIYF. The CDR3 coding sequence is TGCGCCAGCAGCTTGGGTGGGACTACTTCTGGAAACACCATATATTTT. The complete variable domain, with remaining parts taken from reference TRBV5-1 and TRBJ1-3, reads KAGVTQTPRYLIKTRGQQVTLSCSPISGHRSVSWYQQTPGQGLQFLFEYFSETQRNKGNFPGRFSGRQFSNSRSEMNVSTLELGDSALYLCASSLGGTTSGNTIYFGEGSWLTVV.

The chain carries TRBV6-5 and TRBJ2-7; 9 nucleotides line up with TRBD1. Germline V gene sequence: CDR1 MNHEY, CDR2 SVGAGI. Trimming cost V 5 bases and J 6 bases; bases outside gene matches: 5. The CDR3 runs to 13 residues. The CDR3 nucleotides are TGTGCCAGCAGTCCGGGACAGGGAGGCGAGCAGTACTTC. Its translation is CASSPGQGGEQYF.

This clone was seen once. The chain recombines TRBV3-1 (or the pseudogene TRBV3-2) with TRBJ1-1; D remains unclear. The V gene lost 5 bases and the J gene lost 4 bases, with 11 bases spanning the gap. The CDR3 covers 13 residues. Germline assignment: CDR1 LGHDT and CDR2 YNNKEL (reference sequence). The chain's CDR3 is CASSSKSGTEAFF. The CDR3 DNA is TGTGCCAGCAGCTCAAAATCCGGCACTGAAGCTTTCTTT.

This sequence joins TRBV11-2 and TRBJ2-3; D remains unclear. Trimming removed 10 bases from V and 0 bases from J, with 17 bases in between. Germline V lookup: CDR1 SGHAT, CDR2 FQNNGV. The CDR3 has 15 residues. The CDR3 DNA reads TGTGCCACCATGAGGCTCGGTGTAAGCACAGATACGCAGTATTTT. Protein product: CATMRLGVSTDTQYF.

The chain is built from TRBV11-3 and TRBJ2-3; 16 bases map to TRBD2. The CDR3 consists of 20 residues. J was trimmed by 4 bases and V by 5 bases; bases with no gene match: 15. Germline CDR1 and CDR2: SGHNT and YENEEA. The CDR3 DNA reads TGTGCCAGCAGCCCGAATGGGACTAGCGGGGGGGCCGTGTCCCCAGATACGCAGTATTTT. This gives the protein CASSPNGTSGGAVSPDTQYF.

The chain is built from TRBV4-1 and TRBJ2-3; 10 bases fit TRBD2. The V and J ends lost 0 bases and 5 bases, in that order; junction bases with no gene match: 8. The CDR3 is made up of 17 amino acids. Germline V lookup: CDR1 MGHRA, CDR2 YSYEKL. The CDR3 sequence is CASSQEEAGGLRDTQYF. DNA of the CDR3: TGCGCCAGCAGCCAAGAGGAAGCGGGGGGGCTCAGAGATACGCAGTATTTT.

This clone was detected only once. V is TRBV6-6 and J is TRBJ2-7; tentative D call: TRBD2 (6 bases). Trimming left V 4 bases short and J 7 bases short, with 11 bases between. Germline assignment: CDR1 MNHNY and CDR2 SVGAGI (reference sequence). The CDR3 is 12 amino acids. CDR3 region: CASSFIGGEQYF. CDR3 in DNA: TGTGCCAGCAGTTTTATTGGGGGGGAGCAGTACTTC.

The rearrangement links TRBV6-2 or TRBV6-3 to TRBJ2-3, with 13 nucleotides matching TRBD2. The germline gives CDR1 MNHEY, CDR2 SVGEGT. After removal of 5 bases from V and 2 bases from J, the junction contained 7 bases not matched to a gene. The CDR3 runs 17 residues. Here the CDR3 reads CASSPMTSGGFTDTQYF. CDR3 in DNA: TGTGCCAGCAGTCCCATGACTAGCGGGGGGTTCACAGATACGCAGTATTTT.

V usage is TRBV12-3 or TRBV12-4 and J usage is TRBJ1-1; 7 bases align to TRBD1. The CDR3 sequence is 11 residues long. V was clipped by 8 bases and J by 5 bases; unmatched bases: 2. CDR3 bases: TGTGCCAGCCAGGGGGTTACTGAAGCTTTCTTT. Protein: CASQGVTEAFF.

The chain employs TRBV7-9 and TRBJ1-6; 8 bases are shared with TRBD1. CDR3 length equals 14 residues. The germline V gene has CDR1 SEHNR and CDR2 FQNEAQ (reference sequence). Losses at the gene ends were 4 bases for V and 8 bases for J; bases not matched to a gene: 4. CDR3 region: CASSSGTGDSPLHF. In DNA form, the CDR3 reads TGTGCCAGCAGCTCCGGGACAGGAGATTCACCCCTCCACTTT.

The chain is built from TRBV6-2 or TRBV6-3 and TRBJ1-3; 11 nucleotides match TRBD1. Looked up from germline, CDR1 is MNHEY and CDR2 is SVGEGT. This CDR3 comprises 19 residues. The trim removed 5 bases at V and 0 bases at J, leaving 12 bases unmatched. The DNA of the CDR3 is TGTGCCAGCAGTCTCCGGGACAGGGGGTTTTTTAACTCTGGAAACACCATATATTTT. This codes for CASSLRDRGFFNSGNTIYF.

The chain's CDR3 is CASSPWTSGGSNEQFF. The CDR3 nucleotides are TGTGCCAGTAGTCCCTGGACTAGCGGGGGGAGCAATGAGCAGTTCTTC. This chain uses TRBV19 with TRBJ2-1, with 14 positions matching TRBD2. J lost 6 bases, V lost 5 bases, and 6 bases had no gene match. Germline assignment: CDR1 LNHDA and CDR2 SQIVND (reference sequence). The CDR3 has 16 residues.

The chain carries TRBV28 and TRBJ1-2; D may be TRBD1 (5 bases). CDR1 and CDR2 (germline): MDHEN, SYDVKM. V shed 3 bases and J shed 7 bases, with 12 bases lying between them. There are 13 residues in the CDR3. CDR3 protein: CASSFGGATGYTF. In DNA, the CDR3 is TGTGCCAGCAGTTTTGGAGGGGCAACTGGCTACACCTTC.

V usage is TRBV4-1 and J usage is TRBJ2-1; a weak D match, TRBD2 (6 bases). Per the germline V gene, CDR1 is MGHRA and CDR2 is YSYEKL. V dropped 0 bases and J dropped 7 bases, with 13 bases sitting between them. CDR3 length: 15 amino acids. CDR3 region: CASSQDWAEGNEQFF. CDR3 bases: TGCGCCAGCAGCCAAGATTGGGCGGAGGGTAATGAGCAGTTCTTC.

This clone was counted only a few times. This rearrangement joins TRBV30 to TRBJ2-1; D is possibly TRBD2 (7 bases). Trimming left V 3 bases short and J 9 bases short, with 24 bases between. CDR3 length: 16 amino acids. Germline V lookup: CDR1 GTSNPN, CDR2 SVGIG (reference sequence). The CDR3 reads CAWRYRVSRGRGEQFF. DNA of the CDR3: TGTGCCTGGAGGTATCGGGTGTCGAGGGGGAGGGGTGAGCAGTTCTTC. The full variable domain, with the rest looked up from reference TRBV30 and TRBJ2-1, is SQTIHQWPATLVQPVGSPLSLECTVEGTSNPNLYWYRQAAGRGLQLLFYSVGIGQISSEVPQNLSASRPQDRQFILSSKKLLLSDSGFYLCAWRYRVSRGRGEQFFGPGTRLTVL.

The rearrangement uses TRBV2 and TRBJ2-5; TRBD1 might be the D (5 bases). The CDR3 runs to 12 residues. Germline CDR1 reads SNHLY; CDR2 reads FYNNEI. V was clipped by 5 bases and J by 5 bases, with 9 bases between them. CDR3 loop: CASSQGRETQYF. The CDR3 DNA follows: TGTGCCAGCAGTCAGGGTAGGGAGACCCAGTACTTC. The whole variable domain, remainder taken from reference TRBV2 and TRBJ2-5, is EPEVTQTPSHQVTQMGQEVILRCVPISNHLYFYWYRQILGQKVEFLVSFYNNEISEKSEIFDDQFSVERPDGSNFTLKIRSTKLEDSAMYFCASSQGRETQYFGPGTRLLVL.

The chain recombines TRBV4-1 with TRBJ1-1; TRBD1 agrees at 9 bases. Per germline, CDR1 MGHRA and CDR2 YSYEKL. With V trimmed by 3 bases and J by 1 base, 3 bases remained unmatched. The CDR3 is made up of 15 amino acids. CDR3 sequence: CASSQTGQGNTEAFF. The CDR3 DNA reads as TGCGCCAGCAGCCAGACGGGACAGGGGAACACTGAAGCTTTCTTT.

The V and J genes are TRBV12-3 or TRBV12-4 and TRBJ2-1; D ambiguous. Between the trimmed V and J ends, which lost 8 bases and 7 bases, there was a span of 9 bases. The CDR3 loop spans 11 amino acids. In nucleotides, the CDR3 is TGTGCCAGCGAAAAGAGAAATGAGCAGTTCTTC. Its protein is CASEKRNEQFF.

CDR3 amino acids: CSVEEPRSGEKLFF. The CDR3 nucleotides read TGCAGCGTTGAAGAGCCGAGGAGTGGTGAAAAACTGTTTTTT. This chain links TRBV29-1 with TRBJ1-4; D gene ambiguous. Trimming stripped 0 bases from V and 7 bases from J, with 12 bases between. Looked up from germline, CDR1 is SQVTM and CDR2 is ANQGSEA. The CDR3 consists of 14 residues. The full variable domain, its missing parts supplied by reference TRBV29-1 and TRBJ1-4, is SAVISQKPSRDICQRGTSLTIQCQVDSQVTMMFWYRQQPGQSLTLIATANQGSEATYESGFVIDKFPISRPNLTFSTLTVSNMSPEDSSIYLCSVEEPRSGEKLFFGSGTQLSVL.

The rearrangement uses TRBV5-1 and TRBJ2-7; 8 positions agree with TRBD1. Germline CDR1 and CDR2: SGHRS and YFSETQ. The V gene end was trimmed by 0 bases and the J gene end by 2 bases; junction bases not matched to a gene: 7. The CDR3 runs to 16 residues. The CDR3 here is CASSLEGSGGAYEQYF. CDR3 DNA sequence: TGCGCCAGCAGCTTGGAGGGCTCAGGGGGCGCCTACGAGCAGTACTTC. Using reference TRBV5-1 and TRBJ2-7 for the parts outside the CDR3, the full variable domain is KAGVTQTPRYLIKTRGQQVTLSCSPISGHRSVSWYQQTPGQGLQFLFEYFSETQRNKGNFPGRFSGRQFSNSRSEMNVSTLELGDSALYLCASSLEGSGGAYEQYFGPGTRLTVT.

The CDR3 reads CASSFKRDTEAFF. The CDR3, as DNA: TGTGCCAGCAGCTTTAAAAGAGACACTGAAGCTTTCTTT. The chain joins TRBV7-3 to TRBJ1-1, with D unclear. Trimming removed 3 bases at V and 3 bases at J, with 8 bases between. The germline CDR1 and CDR2 sequences are SGHTA and FQGTGA. This CDR3 is built from 13 residues.

The genes are TRBV2 and TRBJ2-5; TRBD1 matches at 9 bases. This CDR3 comprises 14 residues. The V gene end was trimmed by 8 bases and the J gene end by 13 bases; junction bases not matched to a gene: 17. Germline CDR1 reads SNHLY; CDR2 reads FYNNEI. The CDR3 sequence: CASPPRLGTGPWYF. The CDR3 DNA is TGTGCCAGCCCTCCCAGGCTCGGGACAGGGCCCTGGTACTTC.

This rearrangement joins TRBV6-5 to TRBJ1-3; D not certain. This CDR3 spans 13 amino acids. The V gene lost 2 bases and the J gene lost 2 bases, with 4 bases spanning the gap. Germline V gene lookup returns CDR1 MNHEY and CDR2 SVGAGI. This CDR3 is CASSYRTGNTIYF. CDR3 DNA: TGTGCCAGCAGTTACCGTACTGGAAACACCATATATTTT.